These T cell receptor beta chains were read from a single sample in a study of shared clonotypes between healthy human individuals. The data were produced by immunoSEQ multiplex PCR, yet TCRdb's version contains in-frame clones alone and is incomplete. The table includes about 800,000 clones, around 96% detected once. Input material: naive CD8+ T cells sorted from blood. The receptors were gathered from a man aged 30 to 39 in good health. Both conserved end residues are part of each CDR3. A D gene is named only where the DNA matches it firmly. The size of a clone is reported for some rows only, either as once, few or many, or as a class for expanded clones.

TRBV19	-	-	TRBJ1-5	CASSMFRGLNQPQHF	TGTGCCAGTAGTATGTTTAGGGGACTCAATCAGCCCCAGCATTTT
TRBV5-1	TRBD1	once	TRBJ2-5	CASSFNRGGETQYF	TGCGCCAGCAGCTTCAACAGGGGTGGGGAGACCCAGTACTTC
TRBV12-5	TRBD2	-	TRBJ2-1	CASGLYLAEENGPYNEQFF	TGTGCTAGTGGTTTATATCTAGCGGAGGAGAATGGGCCTTACAATGAGCAGTTCTTC
TRBV9	TRBD1	-	TRBJ1-2	CASRDRAHGYTF	TGTGCCAGCAGAGACAGGGCCCATGGCTACACCTTC
TRBV7-3	TRBD2	-	TRBJ2-1	CASSFGGLAGGTYNEQFF	TGTGCCAGCAGCTTCGGGGGACTAGCGGGAGGTACCTACAATGAGCAGTTCTTC
TRBV28	-	-	TRBJ1-2	CASSRALLRDYGYTF	TGTGCCAGCAGTCGGGCCCTCCTCCGCGACTATGGCTACACCTTC
TRBV10-1	-	-	TRBJ2-7	CASSVGDLYEQYF	TGCGCCAGCAGTGTAGGGGACCTCTACGAGCAGTACTTC
TRBV27	-	once	TRBJ1-1	CASSFITGGGTEAFF	TGTGCCAGCAGTTTCATAACTGGAGGGGGCACTGAAGCTTTCTTT
TRBV9	-	-	TRBJ2-7	CASSVVGRASEQYF	TGTGCCAGCAGCGTAGTGGGCAGGGCAAGCGAGCAGTACTTC
TRBV2	-	-	TRBJ2-2	CASSEPTDNPVDTGELFF	TGTGCCAGCAGTGAACCGACAGATAACCCAGTGGACACCGGGGAGCTGTTTTTT
TRBV4-1	TRBD2	-	TRBJ2-1	CASSSRGSGGDNEQFF	TGCGCCAGCAGCTCCCGTGGTAGCGGGGGGGACAATGAGCAGTTCTTC
TRBV5-1	-	-	TRBJ2-3	CASSPKWEWIDTQYF	TGCGCCAGCAGTCCCAAGTGGGAGTGGATAGATACGCAGTATTTT
TRBV7-9	-	-	TRBJ2-7	CASSLGPGDPYYEQYF	TGTGCCAGCAGCTTAGGGCCCGGGGACCCATACTACGAGCAGTACTTC
TRBV11-2	TRBD2	-	TRBJ2-4	CASSLGLASGNIQYF	TGTGCCAGCAGCTTGGGACTAGCTTCCGGAAACATTCAGTACTTC
TRBV19	TRBD2	-	TRBJ2-7	CASSHGLDYEQYF	TGTGCCAGTAGTCATGGACTAGACTACGAGCAGTACTTC
TRBV11-2	-	-	TRBJ2-6	CASSSRVSGANVLTF	TGTGCCAGCAGCTCAAGGGTATCTGGGGCCAACGTCCTGACTTTC
TRBV5-5	-	-	TRBJ2-4	CASSLGSDSLAKNIQYF	TGTGCCAGCAGCTTGGGATCAGATAGCCTAGCCAAAAACATTCAGTACTTC
TRBV28	TRBD1	-	TRBJ1-4	CASGTGAQRLFF	TGTGCCAGCGGGACAGGGGCCCAGCGGCTGTTTTTT
TRBV10-2	-	once	TRBJ2-7	CASSEIYEQYF	TGCGCCAGCAGTGAGATTTACGAGCAGTACTTC
TRBV11-3	-	once	TRBJ2-2	CASSLARGPLETGELFF	TGTGCCAGCAGCTTAGCTCGTGGCCCGTTGGAGACCGGGGAGCTGTTTTTT
TRBV7-9	-	-	TRBJ2-7	CASSLEDKSSYEQYF	TGTGCCAGCAGCTTAGAGGACAAAAGCTCATACGAGCAGTACTTC
TRBV29-1	TRBD1	-	TRBJ2-7	CSVTDRGNLYEQYF	TGCAGCGTTACCGACAGGGGCAACCTCTACGAGCAGTACTTC
TRBV14	-	once	TRBJ2-2	CASGTVFTGELFF	TGTGCCAGCGGTACAGTCTTCACCGGGGAGCTGTTTTTT
TRBV4-1	TRBD2	-	TRBJ2-1	CASSHIPRGGLYNEQFF	TGCGCCAGCAGCCATATTCCGCGGGGGGGATTATACAATGAGCAGTTCTTC
TRBV2	TRBD2	once	TRBJ2-3	CARGAGGGADTQYF	TGTGCCAGGGGTGCGGGAGGCGGGGCAGATACGCAGTATTTT
TRBV6-6	-	-	TRBJ2-3	CASSLTSTDTQYF	TGTGCCAGCAGCCTCACTAGCACAGATACGCAGTATTTT
TRBV28	TRBD1	-	TRBJ1-1	CASWMASQGPFGTEAFF	TGTGCCAGCTGGATGGCTTCACAGGGGCCTTTCGGCACTGAAGCTTTCTTT
TRBV4-1	TRBD2	-	TRBJ2-2	CASSRGTSGTGELFF	TGCGCCAGCAGCCGAGGGACTAGCGGCACCGGGGAGCTGTTTTTT
TRBV10-3	-	once	TRBJ2-1	CAIRVLGEQFF	TGTGCCATCAGAGTGCTCGGCGAGCAGTTCTTC
TRBV2	-	-	TRBJ2-1	CASRGPLNEQFF	TGTGCCAGCAGAGGACCCCTAAATGAGCAGTTCTTC
TRBV6-6	TRBD2	-	TRBJ2-2	CASSYLAARTGELFF	TGTGCCAGCAGTTATCTAGCGGCTAGGACCGGGGAGCTGTTTTTT
TRBV19	-	-	TRBJ2-7	CASSIGGGAYEQYF	TGTGCCAGTAGTATAGGCGGAGGGGCCTACGAGCAGTACTTC
TRBV6-5	-	-	TRBJ2-6	CASSLGEAGANVLTF	TGTGCCAGCAGTCTAGGGGAGGCTGGGGCCAACGTCCTGACTTTC
TRBV28	TRBD1	-	TRBJ2-2	CASSGIHRGLGELFF	TGTGCCAGCAGTGGGATCCACAGGGGGCTAGGGGAGCTGTTTTTT
TRBV7-7	-	-	TRBJ2-1	CASSSGIGYEQFF	TGTGCTAGCAGCTCGGGTATTGGCTATGAGCAGTTCTTC
TRBV27	-	-	TRBJ2-7	CASSFHTPYEQYF	TGTGCCAGCAGTTTCCATACCCCCTACGAGCAGTACTTC
TRBV7-9	-	-	TRBJ2-5	CASSLWEETQYF	TGTGCCAGCAGCTTATGGGAAGAGACCCAGTACTTC
TRBV21-1	-	-	TRBJ1-1	CASSKKKVLGTEAFF	TGTGCCAGCAGCAAAAAAAAGGTCCTCGGGACTGAAGCTTTCTTT
TRBV19	TRBD1	once	TRBJ1-1	CASSIAMGQGNTEAFF	TGTGCCAGTAGTATAGCTATGGGACAGGGGAACACTGAAGCTTTCTTT
TRBV29-1	-	-	TRBJ1-1	CSVITNTEAFF	TGCAGCGTTATAACGAACACTGAAGCTTTCTTT
TRBV9	TRBD1	-	TRBJ2-1	CASSSWGQYNEQFF	TGTGCCAGCAGCAGTTGGGGACAGTACAATGAGCAGTTCTTC